The clone carrying this T cell receptor beta chain was observed once. What it binds is not known. Looked up from germline, CDR1 is LNHDA and CDR2 is SQIVND (reference sequence). Trimming left V 7 bases short and J 1 base short, with 13 bases between. The CDR3 has 14 residues. 60 Vbeta and 13 Jbeta primers were used in PCR. The method was immunoSEQ multiplex PCR; TCRdb's version includes in-frame clones alone and lacks a portion of them. Of 110,000 to 150,000 clones in the sample, 70% to 90% were seen once. These data come from a study of cytomegalovirus exposure and HLA in healthy donors. Notes on the study in general: The study reported that TCR beta sequences accurately predicted HLA-A and HLA-B alleles in most subjects. Donors belonging to an Asian-associated ancestry cluster reportedly showed fewer N-insertions in productive TCRs than the approximately 670-donor mean, according to what a later analysis found.

This chain uses TRBV19 with TRBJ1-2; D gene unclear. Sequencing was carried out using PBMCs. The TCR was taken from a woman in her thirties or forties in good health and CMV-seropositive. The CDR3 loop is CASIGPSLNYGYTF. The CDR3 nucleotides are TGTGCCAGTATTGGCCCGTCGCTTAACTATGGCTACACCTTC.